What follows describes a single TCR beta chain. These data come from a study of T cells in women clearing cervical HPV infection. Sequencing was performed with immunoSEQ multiplex PCR; in TCRdb, only in-frame clones are kept and a portion is missing. The sample has some 25,000 clones; the top ten hold 5% to 8.5%. This TCR was sampled from a woman aged 18 to 75 with a cervical HPV16 infection that either progressed to CIN3+ or cleared (not recorded which). Sample: blood buffy coat.

The CDR3 bases that were read are TGTGCCAGCAGCTTAGGGGTGGGGAATGAAAAG. Translated, it gives CASSLGVGNEK. The CDR3 reads in full as CASSLGVGNEKLFF. The chain is built from TRBV5-6 and TRBJ2-2, with D possibly TRBD1 on 5 matching bases. The CDR3 end is not reached by the read, which stops 3 residues before it; the germline J gene fills it in. The CDR3 totals 14 residues. The germline gives CDR1 SGHDT, CDR2 YYEEEE.